This T cell receptor beta chain derives from a study of cytomegalovirus exposure and HLA in healthy donors. General study findings and limits: A prior analysis recorded that most TCR beta V segments were productive about 90% or about 30% of the time.

Comments on this clone: Antigen specificity is unknown.

In the PCR, 60 Vbeta and 13 Jbeta primers were used. Some clones are missing from TCRdb's copy, which holds only in-frame ones; the method was immunoSEQ multiplex PCR. The sample yields roughly 120,000 clones, 74% seen once. Donors sampled were nominally healthy, though unrecorded immune exposures were likely. The TCR comes from a woman aged 40 to 49 in good health and CMV-seropositive. Sequencing was performed on PBMCs.

As DNA, the CDR3 is TGCAGCGTTGAAGGGGGCAGAAGCACAGATACGCAGTATTTT. Its translation is CSVEGGRSTDTQYF. The chain links TRBV29-1 to TRBJ2-3; weak D call: TRBD1 (5 bases). The CDR3 covers 14 residues. Between the trimmed V and J ends, which lost 1 base and 0 bases, there was a span of 8 bases. Germline V gene data show CDR1 as SQVTM and CDR2 as ANQGSEA.